These 23 T cell receptor beta chains were all obtained from the same sample, sequenced in a study of T cell responses to AZD1222 COVID-19 vaccine. TCRdb's table, derived via immunoSEQ multiplex PCR, lists solely in-frame clones and lacks some. The sample holds 120,000 to 150,000 clones, 90% seen once. Sequencing used peripheral blood, obtained on day 0 of AZD1222 vaccination. Every receptor here comes from an adult in good health.

The chain has TRBV5-1 and TRBJ2-2, with TRBD1 identical over 8 bases. CDR1 SGHRS and CDR2 YFSETQ come from the germline V gene. V was clipped by 0 bases and J by 4 bases; unmatched bases: 5. The CDR3 is 16 residues long. The chain's CDR3 is CASSLVRGRGTGELFF. DNA of the CDR3: TGCGCCAGCAGCTTGGTCAGGGGGCGAGGCACCGGGGAGCTGTTTTTT.

This rearrangement joins TRBV27 to TRBJ2-7; the D gene is possibly TRBD1 (6 bases). Looked up from germline, CDR1 is MNHEY and CDR2 is SMNVEV (reference sequence). This CDR3 region has 13 residues. Trimming took off 3 bases at V and 3 bases at J, with 9 bases between the two ends. The CDR3 region has the DNA TGTGCCAGCAGTTTTAAGGACAGCTACGAGCAGTACTTC. It yields the protein CASSFKDSYEQYF.

J is TRBJ1-2 and V is TRBV3-1 (or the pseudogene TRBV3-2), with D tentatively TRBD1 (5 bases). With 3 bases removed from V and 5 bases from J, the gap between germline ends came to 16 bases. Germline CDR1 reads LGHDT; CDR2 reads YNNKEL (reference sequence). The CDR3 totals 15 residues. This chain's CDR3 is CASSQASKGLYGYTF. For the CDR3, the DNA is TGTGCCAGCAGCCAGGCCTCGAAGGGGTTATATGGCTACACCTTC.

By its share, this clone is medium-sized. The chain is built from TRBV6-2 or TRBV6-3 and TRBJ2-7; 7 nucleotides agree with TRBD2. The CDR3 contains 15 residues. Germline lookup yields CDR1 MNHEY and CDR2 SVGEGT. J lost 0 bases, V lost 5 bases, and 7 bases had no gene match. DNA for the CDR3: TGTGCCAGCAGTGCCGAACTAGCGAACTCCTACGAGCAGTACTTC. Translation: CASSAELANSYEQYF.

The J gene is TRBJ2-7, the V gene TRBV4-1, with unresolved D. The CDR3 extends over 14 amino acids. Germline CDR1 is MGHRA and CDR2 is YSYEKL. The V gene lost 1 base and the J gene lost 2 bases, with 9 bases spanning the gap. The CDR3 coding sequence is TGCGCCAGCAGCCAAGGTATGGCCCCCTACGAGCAGTACTTC. It is translated as CASSQGMAPYEQYF.

V usage is TRBV7-9 and J usage is TRBJ1-1, with unresolved D. Germline CDR1 reads SEHNR; CDR2 reads FQNEAQ (reference sequence). V lost 5 bases to trimming and J lost 4 bases, with 11 bases between them. The CDR3 has 13 amino acids. The CDR3 spells CASSRARGTEAFF. The CDR3 DNA follows: TGTGCCAGCAGCCGCGCGCGGGGCACTGAAGCTTTCTTT. Variable domain in full (rest from reference TRBV7-9 and TRBJ1-1): DTGVSQNPRHKITKRGQNVTFRCDPISEHNRLYWYRQTLGQGPEFLTYFQNEAQLEKSRLLSDRFSAERPKGSFSTLEIQRTEQGDSAMYLCASSRARGTEAFFGQGTRLTVV.

The genes are TRBV3-1 (or the pseudogene TRBV3-2) and TRBJ1-4; no clear D gene. The CDR3 covers 14 residues. Germline lookup yields CDR1 LGHDT and CDR2 YNNKEL (reference sequence). Trimming shortened V by 4 bases and J by 3 bases, and 9 bases separated the two germline ends. The chain's CDR3 is CASSPEVANEKLFF. DNA for the CDR3: TGTGCCAGCAGCCCCGAAGTCGCTAATGAAAAACTGTTTTTT.

J is TRBJ1-5 and V is TRBV7-9; 9 bases line up with TRBD1. CDR3 length: 15 residues. Germline loops: CDR1 SEHNR, CDR2 FQNEAQ (reference sequence). V gave up 5 bases and J gave up 5 bases; unmatched junction bases: 7. The CDR3 reads CASSPPGQGDQPQHF. The CDR3 nucleotides are TGTGCCAGCAGCCCTCCGGGACAGGGTGATCAGCCCCAGCATTTT.

The gene calls are TRBV12-5 and TRBJ1-5; D is possibly TRBD1 (6 bases). Trimming shortened V by 8 bases and J by 4 bases, and 15 bases separated the two germline ends. Germline CDR1 and CDR2: LGHNT and FRNRAP. The CDR3 is 14 amino acids. The CDR3 loop is CASHKDSLNQPQHF. In nucleotides, the CDR3 is TGTGCTAGTCACAAGGACAGCCTTAATCAGCCCCAGCATTTT.

This chain links TRBV11-2 with TRBJ1-6, with TRBD1 matching 7 bases. This CDR3 has 14 amino acids. The germline V gene has CDR1 SGHAT and CDR2 FQNNGV. V was clipped by 7 bases and J by 6 bases; unmatched bases: 6. The CDR3: CASNSDRTNSPLHF. CDR3 coding DNA: TGTGCCAGCAACTCGGACAGGACTAATTCACCCCTCCACTTT.

This CDR3 is CASSKEVPGAGATNEKLFF. The CDR3 DNA follows: TGTGCCAGCAGCAAAGAGGTACCGGGGGCAGGGGCAACTAATGAAAAACTGTTTTTT. This sequence joins TRBV21-1 and TRBJ1-4. TRBV21-1 is a documented pseudogene. The CDR3 spans 19 residues.

The chain recombines TRBV18 with TRBJ1-3; TRBD1 matches 7 bases. CDR1 KGHSH and CDR2 LQKENI come from the germline V gene. The CDR3 is 13 amino acids. The V gene end was trimmed by 4 bases and the J gene end by 4 bases; junction bases not matched to a gene: 1. CDR3 in amino acids: CASSLGQGNTIYF. The CDR3 nucleotides read TGTGCCAGCTCACTGGGACAGGGAAACACCATATATTTT.

The chain recombines TRBV3-1 (or the pseudogene TRBV3-2) with TRBJ1-4, with D possibly TRBD1 on 5 matching bases. V dropped 4 bases and J dropped 7 bases, with 19 bases sitting between them. The CDR3 has 16 amino acids. CDR1 LGHDT and CDR2 YNNKEL come from the germline V gene (reference sequence). This CDR3 is CASSPRRRDLLEKLFF. CDR3 coding DNA: TGTGCCAGCAGCCCGAGGCGACGGGACCTTCTTGAAAAACTGTTTTTT.

This chain connects TRBV4-3 to TRBJ2-3, with TRBD2 matching 10 bases. Germline CDR1 LGHNA, CDR2 YSLEER. There are 18 residues in the CDR3. The V and J ends lost 4 bases and 5 bases, in that order; junction bases with no gene match: 15. The CDR3 here is CASSLRLRLAGEVDTQYF. DNA for the CDR3: TGCGCCAGCAGCCTCCGACTCAGGCTAGCGGGAGAGGTAGATACGCAGTATTTT.

The chain recombines TRBV7-9 with TRBJ2-7; 7 nucleotides match TRBD1. Germline values: CDR1 SEHNR, CDR2 FQNEAQ (reference sequence). CDR3 length: 15 residues. Trimming cost V 4 bases and J 0 bases; bases outside gene matches: 6. Written as DNA, the CDR3 is TGTGCCAGCAGCTCCCAAGACAGGGTCTCCTACGAGCAGTACTTC. Amino acids: CASSSQDRVSYEQYF.

This rearrangement joins TRBV2 to TRBJ2-2; 8 nucleotides agree with TRBD2. This CDR3 comprises 19 residues. After removal of 2 bases from V and 0 bases from J, the junction contained 11 bases not matched to a gene. Looked up from germline, CDR1 is SNHLY and CDR2 is FYNNEI. The CDR3 nucleotides read TGTGCCAGCAGTGAAATGTTAGCGGGAAACACAGCGAACACCGGGGAGCTGTTTTTT. Protein sequence: CASSEMLAGNTANTGELFF.

The chain joins TRBV2 to TRBJ2-1; perhaps TRBD2 as D (5 bases). Deletions cut 4 bases from V and 7 bases from J, with 14 bases between. Germline CDR1 and CDR2: SNHLY and FYNNEI. This CDR3 contains 14 residues. The DNA for the CDR3 is TGTGCCAGCAGTGTCCCAGCGGATGCAAATGAGCAGTTCTTC. This encodes CASSVPADANEQFF.

The sample holds one count of this clone. This chain uses TRBV7-2 with TRBJ2-1; D is undetermined. The length of the CDR3 is 16 residues. The V end was cut by 1 base, the J end by 0 bases, with 10 bases between. Per germline, CDR1 SGHTA and CDR2 FQGNSA. The CDR3 nucleotides are TGTGCCAGCAGCTTAGAACGATTGATCTCCTACAATGAGCAGTTCTTC. This codes for CASSLERLISYNEQFF.

This chain joins TRBV4-3 and TRBJ2-1; 10 positions match TRBD2. V was pared by 0 bases and J by 1 base, with 12 bases of the junction left unmatched. This CDR3 has 20 amino acids. Germline V gives CDR1 LGHNA, CDR2 YSLEER. The CDR3 nucleotides are TGCGCCAGCAGCCAAGATAAGGCTAGCGGGAGTGACTCGTCCTACAATGAGCAGTTCTTC. Protein sequence: CASSQDKASGSDSSYNEQFF.

This clone was detected once. V gene TRBV30 combines with J gene TRBJ2-1; the D is unclear. Per the germline V gene, CDR1 is GTSNPN and CDR2 is SVGIG (reference sequence). V was pared by 3 bases and J by 10 bases, with 16 bases between. This CDR3 has 13 residues. CDR3: CAWSSRRLGEQFF. The CDR3 DNA reads as TGTGCCTGGAGCTCCCGGCGCCTCGGGGAGCAGTTCTTC.

This rearrangement joins TRBV6-4 to TRBJ1-6; D not certain. The CDR3 length is 15 residues. CDR1 is MRHNA, CDR2 SNTAGT, per germline. With 11 bases removed from V and 0 bases from J, the gap between germline ends came to 14 bases. CDR3 amino acids: CACVRLPSYNSPLHF. The CDR3 region has the DNA TGTGCCTGCGTCCGTCTTCCCTCCTATAATTCACCCCTCCACTTT.

This chain uses TRBV30 with TRBJ1-1; D may be TRBD1 (5 bases). Per the germline V gene, CDR1 is GTSNPN and CDR2 is SVGIG (reference sequence). The length of the CDR3 is 13 residues. Trimming took 3 bases from V and 6 from J, leaving 14 bases between them. DNA of the CDR3: TGTGCCTGGAGCTCAACAGGAGGTCCTGAAGCTTTCTTT. Its protein is CAWSSTGGPEAFF. Supplemented by reference TRBV30 and TRBJ1-1, the full variable domain reads SQTIHQWPATLVQPVGSPLSLECTVEGTSNPNLYWYRQAAGRGLQLLFYSVGIGQISSEVPQNLSASRPQDRQFILSSKKLLLSDSGFYLCAWSSTGGPEAFFGQGTRLTVV.

The chain employs TRBV11-3 and TRBJ2-1; D call uncertain. CDR3 length equals 17 residues. Germline CDR1 SGHNT, CDR2 YENEEA. V dropped 3 bases and J dropped 0 bases, with 15 bases sitting between them. The CDR3 nucleotides read TGTGCCAGCAGCTTGGACCCTTCAAAGAGCTCCTACAATGAGCAGTTCTTC. Protein product: CASSLDPSKSSYNEQFF.